This entry describes one TCR beta chain. The antigen remains unidentified. The record originates from a study of radiotherapy plus CTLA-4 blockade in lung cancer. Study overall: Objective response was observed in over 15% of patients, and disease control in roughly 31%. Study results and limitations: Reports identified early blood T cell clone dynamics, with interferon-beta, as the best response predictor. Blood saw expansion of tumor-derived TCR clones after radiotherapy plus ipilimumab.

Generated by immunoSEQ multiplex PCR, the TCRdb table keeps only in-frame clones and is missing some. Of tens of thousands of clones listed, 72% are singletons. The CDR3 has 11 residues. V dropped 2 bases and J dropped 2 bases, with 2 bases sitting between them. Germline CDR1 and CDR2: DFQATT and SNEGSKA (reference sequence). With ipilimumab providing CTLA-4 blockade, focal radiation was administered to patients who had chemo-refractory metastatic non-small-cell lung cancer. The chain has TRBV20-1 and TRBJ2-3; D gene uncertain. The sample in question was peripheral blood, obtained from a patient treated with radiotherapy plus ipilimumab. The TCR was taken from a human donor with non-small cell lung cancer that progressed on radiotherapy plus ipilimumab. For the CDR3, the DNA is TGCAGTGCTAGACCCACAGATACGCAGTATTTT. Translating it yields CSARPTDTQYF.